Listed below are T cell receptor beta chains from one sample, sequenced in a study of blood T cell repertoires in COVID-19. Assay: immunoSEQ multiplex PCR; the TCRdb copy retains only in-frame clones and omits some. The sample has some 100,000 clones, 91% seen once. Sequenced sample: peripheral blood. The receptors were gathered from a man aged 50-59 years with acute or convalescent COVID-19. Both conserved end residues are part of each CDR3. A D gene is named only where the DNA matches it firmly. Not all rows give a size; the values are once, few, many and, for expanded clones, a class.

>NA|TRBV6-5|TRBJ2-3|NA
CASSSQGLSDTQYF
TGTGCCAGCAGTTCCCAGGGACTCTCAGATACGCAGTATTTT
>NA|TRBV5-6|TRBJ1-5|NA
CASSYSTRGGPQHF
TGTGCCAGCAGCTATAGTACAAGGGGAGGGCCCCAGCATTTT
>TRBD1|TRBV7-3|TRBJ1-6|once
CASSPGTGRDSPLHF
TGTGCCAGCAGCCCAGGGACAGGGAGGGATTCACCCCTCCACTTT
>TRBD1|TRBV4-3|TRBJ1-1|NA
CASSQIPTGEAEAFF
TGCGCCAGCAGCCAAATCCCGACAGGGGAGGCTGAAGCTTTCTTT
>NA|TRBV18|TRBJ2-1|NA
CASSRQGGNEQFF
TGTGCCAGCTCCCGGCAAGGGGGCAATGAGCAGTTCTTC
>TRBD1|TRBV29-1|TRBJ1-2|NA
CSVGDRGRYGYGYTF
TGCAGCGTTGGAGACAGGGGGCGATATGGCTATGGCTACACCTTC
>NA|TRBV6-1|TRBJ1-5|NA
CASSESGARNQPQHF
TGTGCCAGCAGTGAATCAGGGGCCCGCAATCAGCCCCAGCATTTT
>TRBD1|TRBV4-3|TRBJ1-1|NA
CASSHRTGPNTEAFF
TGCGCCAGCAGCCACCGGACAGGTCCGAACACTGAAGCTTTCTTT
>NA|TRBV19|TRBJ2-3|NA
CATRQSGDTQYF
TGTGCCACCCGCCAATCCGGGGATACGCAGTATTTT
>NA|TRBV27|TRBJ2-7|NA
CASSFSSAFPYEQYF
TGTGCCAGCAGTTTTAGTTCTGCTTTTCCCTACGAGCAGTACTTC
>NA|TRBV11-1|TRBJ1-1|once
CASSSKAPGYTEAFF
TGTGCCAGCAGCAGCAAAGCCCCCGGGTACACTGAAGCTTTCTTT
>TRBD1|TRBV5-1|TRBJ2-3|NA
CASSLTAGGPDTQYF
TGCGCCAGCAGCTTGACGGCAGGGGGACCAGATACGCAGTATTTT
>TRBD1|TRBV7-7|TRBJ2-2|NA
CASSPGTGGVTGELFF
TGTGCCAGCAGCCCTGGGACAGGGGGAGTCACCGGGGAGCTGTTTTTT
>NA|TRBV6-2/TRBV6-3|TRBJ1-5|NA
CASSYSSRGQPQHF
TGTGCCAGCAGTTACTCGAGCCGGGGACAGCCCCAGCATTTT
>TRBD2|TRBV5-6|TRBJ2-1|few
CASSPSGGADNEQFF
TGTGCCAGCAGCCCTAGCGGGGGGGCCGACAATGAGCAGTTCTTC
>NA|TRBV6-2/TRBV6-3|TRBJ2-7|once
CASSRSRGYEQYF
TGTGCCAGCAGTAGATCAAGGGGTTACGAGCAGTACTTC
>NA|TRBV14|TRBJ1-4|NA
CASSPRGLTNEKLFF
TGTGCCAGCAGCCCCCGAGGGTTAACTAATGAAAAACTGTTTTTT
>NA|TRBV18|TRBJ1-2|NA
CASSPKGLPFDSYTF
TGTGCCAGCTCACCAAAGGGGCTGCCTTTTGATAGCTACACCTTC
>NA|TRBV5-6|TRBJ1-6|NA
CASKNRDNSPLHF
TGTGCCAGCAAAAACCGGGACAACTCACCCCTCCACTTT
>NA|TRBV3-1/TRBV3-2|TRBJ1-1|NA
CASSPETRNTEAFF
TGTGCCAGCAGCCCTGAAACTCGGAACACTGAAGCTTTCTTT
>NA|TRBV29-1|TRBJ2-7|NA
CSVELPGDEQYF
TGCAGCGTTGAACTCCCAGGGGACGAGCAGTACTTC
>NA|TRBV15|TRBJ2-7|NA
CATQRGGGAYEQYF
TGTGCCACCCAGAGGGGGGGCGGGGCATACGAGCAGTACTTC
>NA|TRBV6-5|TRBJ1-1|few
CASKRDGQLNTEAFF
TGTGCCAGCAAGAGAGATGGACAGCTTAACACTGAAGCTTTCTTT
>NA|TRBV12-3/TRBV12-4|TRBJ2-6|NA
CASMRPGANVLTF
TGTGCCAGCATGAGGCCTGGGGCCAACGTCCTGACTTTC
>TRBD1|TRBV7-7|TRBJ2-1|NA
CASSSAGTGMNNEQFF
TGTGCCAGCAGCTCAGCCGGGACAGGGATGAACAATGAGCAGTTCTTC
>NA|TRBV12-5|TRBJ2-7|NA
CASGLEDSQSYEQYF
TGTGCTAGTGGTTTGGAGGACAGCCAGTCCTACGAGCAGTACTTC
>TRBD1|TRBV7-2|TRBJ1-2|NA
CASSLDRTSRGYTF
TGTGCCAGCAGCTTGGACAGGACCTCTCGGGGCTACACCTTC
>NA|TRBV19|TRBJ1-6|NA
CASSIWGGANNSPLHF
TGTGCCAGTAGTATCTGGGGGGGGGCAAATAATTCACCCCTCCACTTT
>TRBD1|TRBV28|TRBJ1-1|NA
CASSSPQDRGIEAFF
TGTGCCAGCAGTTCCCCCCAAGACAGGGGGATTGAAGCTTTCTTT
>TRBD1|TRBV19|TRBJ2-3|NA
CASSKGQGTGTDTQYF
TGTGCCAGTAGTAAAGGACAGGGAACGGGCACAGATACGCAGTATTTT
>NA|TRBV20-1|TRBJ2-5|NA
CSARRGKTQYF
TGCAGTGCTAGGCGGGGAAAGACCCAGTACTTC
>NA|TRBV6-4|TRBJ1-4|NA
CASSDSTGKLFF
TGTGCCAGCAGTGACAGCACGGGGAAACTGTTTTTT
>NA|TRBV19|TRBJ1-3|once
CASRQVTAGNTIYF
TGTGCCAGTAGACAGGTGACGGCTGGAAACACCATATATTTT
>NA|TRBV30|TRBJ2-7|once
CAWRGGYEQYF
TGTGCCTGGAGGGGGGGATACGAGCAGTACTTC
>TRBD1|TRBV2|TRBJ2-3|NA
CASSVDREVADTQYF
TGTGCCAGCAGTGTGGACAGGGAGGTAGCAGATACGCAGTATTTT
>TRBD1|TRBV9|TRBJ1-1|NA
CAGAPGQGSMNTEAFF
TGTGCCGGAGCCCCGGGACAGGGGTCTATGAACACTGAAGCTTTCTTT
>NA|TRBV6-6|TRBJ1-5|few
CASSEGSNQPQHF
TGTGCCAGCAGTGAGGGTAGCAATCAGCCCCAGCATTTT
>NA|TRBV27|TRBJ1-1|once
CASQPRQRNTEAFF
TGTGCCAGTCAACCCCGACAGAGGAACACTGAAGCTTTCTTT
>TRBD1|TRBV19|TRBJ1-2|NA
CASQNTGGGYGYTF
TGTGCCAGTCAGAACACAGGGGGCGGCTATGGCTACACCTTC
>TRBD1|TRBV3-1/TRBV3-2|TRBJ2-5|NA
CASSQATGGTQYF
TGTGCCAGCAGCCAAGCTACAGGGGGGACCCAGTACTTC
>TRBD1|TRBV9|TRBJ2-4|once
CASSSGTGVNIQYF
TGTGCCAGCAGCTCAGGGACAGGGGTAAACATTCAGTACTTC
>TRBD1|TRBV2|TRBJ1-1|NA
CASTGTVMNTEAFF
TGTGCCAGCACGGGGACAGTAATGAACACTGAAGCTTTCTTT
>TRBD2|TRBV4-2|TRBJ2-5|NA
CASSQDTAGQTQYF
TGTGCCAGCAGCCAAGATACAGCGGGACAGACCCAGTACTTC
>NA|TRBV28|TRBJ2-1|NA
CASSLIQGRGNEQFF
TGTGCCAGCAGTTTGATACAGGGTAGGGGAAATGAGCAGTTCTTC
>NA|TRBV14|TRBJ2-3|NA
CASSRARSGLQYF
TGTGCCAGCAGCCGCGCCCGGAGCGGGCTGCAGTATTTT
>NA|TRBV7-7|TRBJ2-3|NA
CASSPEGADTQYF
TGTGCCAGCAGCCCGGAGGGCGCAGATACGCAGTATTTT
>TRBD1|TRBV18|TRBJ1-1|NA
CASSPFAGGEAEAFF
TGTGCCAGCTCACCATTCGCAGGGGGCGAGGCTGAAGCTTTCTTT
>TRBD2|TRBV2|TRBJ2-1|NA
CASSGTSGGLGEQFF
TGTGCCAGCAGTGGGACTAGCGGGGGGTTAGGTGAGCAGTTCTTC
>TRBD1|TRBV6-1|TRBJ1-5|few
CASSEDGQGRGQPQHF
TGTGCCAGCAGTGAAGACGGACAGGGGAGAGGCCAGCCCCAGCATTTT
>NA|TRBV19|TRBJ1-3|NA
CASSSGDSRGNTIYF
TGTGCCAGTAGTTCGGGAGACTCGCGGGGAAACACCATATATTTT
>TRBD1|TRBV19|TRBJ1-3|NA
CASGTAPKYF
TGTGCCAGTGGGACAGCGCCAAAATATTTT
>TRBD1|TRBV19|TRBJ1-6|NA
CASQTGNNSPLHF
TGTGCCAGCCAGACAGGGAATAATTCACCCCTCCACTTT
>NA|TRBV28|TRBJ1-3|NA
CASSFVSSGNTIYF
TGTGCCAGCAGTTTCGTCAGTTCTGGAAACACCATATATTTT